The subject of this entry is one TCR beta chain. The data belong to a study of PD-1 blockade in mismatch repair-deficient tumors. The CDR3 spans 14 residues. Measured with immunoSEQ multiplex PCR; TCRdb has only the in-frame clones, and not every one. This repertoire shows some 84,000 clones, roughly 80% found once; its top ten account for about 2.4%. The rearrangement links TRBV21-1 to TRBJ1-4. TRBV21-1 is listed as a pseudogene. The specimen comprised peripheral blood, sampled 12 weeks after starting pembrolizumab. The clonotype originates from an adult with mismatch repair-deficient cancer. CDR3 nucleotides: TGTGCCAGCACCAAAGGGCAGCTCTTTGAAAAACTGTTTTTT. Protein sequence: CASTKGQLFEKLFF.